The 9 T cell receptor beta chains listed next were all sequenced from one sample in a study of CD8+ T cells in alopecia areata. RNA extraction was followed by reverse transcription into cDNA, which acted as the sequencing template. Libraries were prepared by immunoSEQ multiplex PCR; TCRdb keeps only in-frame clonotypes and omits some of them. In the table there are about 150,000 clones, 40% to 60% of which are singletons. The sample in question was CD8+ T cells sorted from blood, obtained at week 0. These receptors originate from a human donor with alopecia areata.

This chain joins TRBV12-5 and TRBJ1-2; D not resolved. The CDR3 is 14 amino acids. The V gene's germline CDR1 is LGHNT and CDR2 FRNRAP. V gave up 5 bases and J gave up 12 bases, with 22 bases separating them. CDR3: CASGLGHRTARDTF. The CDR3 region has the DNA TGTGCTAGTGGTCTGGGCCACCGGACGGCTCGAGACACCTTC.

The V and J genes are TRBV30 and TRBJ2-1, with 13 bases matching TRBD2. Germline V gene sequence: CDR1 GTSNPN, CDR2 SVGIG (reference sequence). The CDR3 loop spans 15 amino acids. V was clipped by 2 bases and J by 5 bases; unmatched bases: 3. This CDR3 is CAWSRTSGGHNEQFF. The DNA of the CDR3 is TGTGCCTGGAGTCGGACTAGCGGGGGTCACAATGAGCAGTTCTTC.

The CDR3 bases are TGTGCCAGCAGTGGTCGTAGCGGGGGGGCGCGGGAGCAGTACTTC. Encoded protein: CASSGRSGGAREQYF. The genes are TRBV27 and TRBJ2-7; 11 positions match TRBD2. The junction had 10 bases not matched to a gene; V was cut back by 5 bases and J by 7 bases. The CDR3 is 15 amino acids. Germline lookup yields CDR1 MNHEY and CDR2 SMNVEV (reference sequence).

The CDR3 here is CASSFRGSNQPQHF. CDR3 bases: TGTGCCAGCAGCTTCAGGGGGAGCAATCAGCCCCAGCATTTT. The chain recombines TRBV5-6 with TRBJ1-5, with 7 bases lining up with TRBD1. Germline CDR1 and CDR2: SGHDT and YYEEEE. This CDR3 region has 14 residues. The J segment lost 1 base and the V segment lost 2 bases, leaving 0 bases of the junction unmatched.

The chain carries TRBV7-9 and TRBJ1-2, with D hard to call. The ends were cut back, 5 bases at V and 5 bases at J, with 12 bases in the middle. Germline CDR1 reads SEHNR; CDR2 reads FQNEAQ (reference sequence). This CDR3 is 13 amino acids long. CDR3 bases: TGTGCCAGCAGCCCGAAATTGGGGTATGGCTACACCTTC. Its protein product is CASSPKLGYGYTF.

The V and J genes are TRBV7-9 and TRBJ2-1; D possibly uses TRBD1 or TRBD2 (5 bases each). Germline CDR1 SEHNR, CDR2 FQNEAQ (reference sequence). V was clipped by 4 bases and J by 8 bases, with 18 bases between them. This CDR3 has 15 residues. The CDR3: CASSSPGTATYEQFF. The CDR3 DNA reads TGTGCCAGCAGCTCCCCCGGGACCGCGACGTATGAGCAGTTCTTC.

The chain links TRBV30 to TRBJ2-7; D is ambiguous. Germline-derived CDR1 and CDR2 are GTSNPN and SVGIG (reference sequence). Deletions cut 2 bases from V and 2 bases from J, with 7 bases between. The CDR3 contains 12 residues. The CDR3 bases are TGTGCCTGGAGTAGTGTACCCTACGAGCAGTACTTC. Translated: CAWSSVPYEQYF.

The genes are TRBV11-2 and TRBJ2-1; D gene ambiguous. CDR1 and CDR2 from the germline V gene are SGHAT and FQNNGV. The V and J ends lost 7 bases and 3 bases respectively, with 10 bases between them. CDR3 length equals 13 residues. CDR3 sequence: CASNPFNYNEQFF. CDR3 coding DNA: TGTGCCAGCAACCCGTTTAACTACAATGAGCAGTTCTTC. The full variable domain, completed using reference TRBV11-2 and TRBJ2-1, is EAGVAQSPRYKIIEKRQSVAFWCNPISGHATLYWYQQILGQGPKLLIQFQNNGVVDDSQLPKDRFSAERLKGVDSTLKIQPAKLEDSAVYLCASNPFNYNEQFFGPGTRLTVL.

The chain combines TRBV29-1 with TRBJ2-7; the D is unclear. In germline, CDR1 is SQVTM, CDR2 ANQGSEA. The CDR3 spans 11 residues. Deletions cut 4 bases from V and 4 bases from J, with 8 bases between. CDR3 nucleotides: TGCAGCGTTGTCTACGGGTACGAGCAGTACTTC. Its translation is CSVVYGYEQYF.